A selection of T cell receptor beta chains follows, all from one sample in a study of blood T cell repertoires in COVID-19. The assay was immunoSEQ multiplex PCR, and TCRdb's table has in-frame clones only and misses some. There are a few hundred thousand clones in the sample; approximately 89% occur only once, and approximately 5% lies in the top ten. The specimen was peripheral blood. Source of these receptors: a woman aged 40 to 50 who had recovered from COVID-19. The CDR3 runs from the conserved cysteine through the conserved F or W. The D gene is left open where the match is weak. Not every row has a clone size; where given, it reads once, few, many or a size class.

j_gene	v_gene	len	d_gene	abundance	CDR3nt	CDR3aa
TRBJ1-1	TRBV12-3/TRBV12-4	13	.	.	TGTGCCAGCAGTTTAAGACAGAACACTGAAGCTTTCTTT	CASSLRQNTEAFF
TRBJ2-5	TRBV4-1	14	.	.	TGCGCCAGCAGCCATGGAGGGGGACAGGAGACCCAGTACTTC	CASSHGGGQETQYF
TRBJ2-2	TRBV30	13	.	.	TGTGCCTGGAGTCCTTCAGGGGTGGGGGAGCTGTTTTTT	CAWSPSGVGELFF
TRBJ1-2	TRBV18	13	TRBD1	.	TGTGCCAGCTCACCCCGACAGGGGGATGGCTACACCTTC	CASSPRQGDGYTF
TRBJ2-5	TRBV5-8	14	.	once	TGTGCCAGCAGCTTGGGCCAGGGTTTGGAGACCCAGTACTTC	CASSLGQGLETQYF
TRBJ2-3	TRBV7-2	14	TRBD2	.	TGTGCCAGCAGCCATAGCGGGAGCACAGATACGCAGTATTTT	CASSHSGSTDTQYF
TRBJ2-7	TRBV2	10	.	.	TGTGCCAGCAGTGACCGCGAGCAGTACTTC	CASSDREQYF
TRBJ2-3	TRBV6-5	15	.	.	TGTGCCAGCAGTTACGCGGACAGCAACACAGATACGCAGTATTTT	CASSYADSNTDTQYF
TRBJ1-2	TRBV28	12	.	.	TGTGCCAGCATTGTGACAGGTCATGGCTACACCTTC	CASIVTGHGYTF
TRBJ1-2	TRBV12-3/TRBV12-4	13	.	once	TGTGCCAGCAGTTTGTTCAGGGTGGGTGGCTACACCTTC	CASSLFRVGGYTF
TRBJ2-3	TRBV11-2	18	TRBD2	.	TGTGCCAGCAGCTTAGGAGTGGGAGGGCGACTTAGCACAGATACGCAGTATTTT	CASSLGVGGRLSTDTQYF
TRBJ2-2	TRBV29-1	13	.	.	TGCAGCGTTGGGACGGATGGAGGCGGGGAGCTGTTTTTT	CSVGTDGGGELFF
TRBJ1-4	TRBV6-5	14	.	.	TGTGCCAGCAGACCAAGGGGGAAAGGTGAAAAACTGTTTTTT	CASRPRGKGEKLFF
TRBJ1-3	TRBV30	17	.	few	TGTGCCTGGAGTCTAAATTTGGGGACTGCAGGCGTAAACACCATATATTTT	CAWSLNLGTAGVNTIYF
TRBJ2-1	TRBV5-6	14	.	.	TGTGCCAGCAGCCCCACACTTGTAGCCGATGAGCAGTTCTTC	CASSPTLVADEQFF
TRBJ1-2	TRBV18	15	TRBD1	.	TGTGCCAGCTCACCGGAGGACAGGGGGTTATATGGCTACACCTTC	CASSPEDRGLYGYTF
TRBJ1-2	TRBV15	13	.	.	TGTGCCACCAGCAGAGATCTTAGTTTTGGCTACACCTTC	CATSRDLSFGYTF
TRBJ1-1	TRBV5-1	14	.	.	TGCGCCAGCAGCTTGGCCTCCATAGCGGGGGAAGCTTTCTTT	CASSLASIAGEAFF
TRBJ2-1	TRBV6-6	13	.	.	TGTGCCAGCATTCGGGACACTTACAATGAGCAGTTCTTC	CASIRDTYNEQFF
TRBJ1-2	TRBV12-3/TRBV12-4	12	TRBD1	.	TGTGCCAGCAGTCCAGGGGGTAAGGGCTACACCTTC	CASSPGGKGYTF
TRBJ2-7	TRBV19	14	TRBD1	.	TGTGCCAGTAGTATTCGACAGGGGGTATACGAGCAGTACTTC	CASSIRQGVYEQYF
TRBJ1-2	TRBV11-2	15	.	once	TGTGCCAGCAGCTTAGATCCCGGCAGGTTGGAAGGCTACACCTTC	CASSLDPGRLEGYTF